These T cell receptor beta chains were read from a single sample in a study of response to subunit inactivated influenza vaccine. TCRdb used MiXCR to reprocess the RT-PCR reads, holding one entry per CDR3 protein. This table has 500,000 to 750,000 distinct CDR3 sequences, about 15% appearing once. The specimen was PBMCs from blood, collected roughly 12 days after vaccination. The receptors were sampled from a middle-aged man who received an inactivated influenza vaccine. CDR3s include the opening cysteine and the closing phenylalanine or tryptophan. Fields, in order: CDR3 length, J gene, clone size, D gene, V gene, CDR3 DNA, CDR3 protein. The D gene is left open where the match is weak. Size values are once, few and many counts, or a class for expanded clones, and some rows have none.

>13|TRBJ1-2|NA|NA|TRBV20-1
TGCAGTGCTAGCTTCCACGGCAGCTATGGCTACACCTTC
CSASFHGSYGYTF
>16|TRBJ2-3|few|NA|TRBV4-1
TGCGCCAGCAGCCAGCCTCTTGGGGGTGTCACAGATACGCAGTATTTT
CASSQPLGGVTDTQYF
>14|TRBJ1-4|NA|TRBD1|TRBV30
TGTGCCTGGGATCCGGGACAGGGGGTTGGAAAACTGTTTTTT
CAWDPGQGVGKLFF
>12|TRBJ1-2|few|NA|TRBV12-3/TRBV12-4
TGTGCCAGCAGTTCTGGATCCGGTGGCTACACCTTC
CASSSGSGGYTF
>16|TRBJ2-5|NA|NA|TRBV7-8
TGTGCCAGCAGCTTATATCCGGGAGTGGTCCAAGAGACCCAGTACTTC
CASSLYPGVVQETQYF
>14|TRBJ2-7|few|NA|TRBV6-2/TRBV6-3
TGTGCCAGCAGTTACGTCGAAATGGGTCGCGGGCAGTACTTC
CASSYVEMGRGQYF
>17|TRBJ2-3|few|NA|TRBV5-1
TGCGCCAGCAGCTTGGCCGTACAGCCGGCTGGGACAGATACGCAGTATTTT
CASSLAVQPAGTDTQYF
>16|TRBJ2-1|NA|TRBD2|TRBV20-1
TGCAGTGCTAGACTTTTGGTCGGGAGGGCCCGAGGTGAGCAGTTCTTC
CSARLLVGRARGEQFF
>13|TRBJ2-7|few|NA|TRBV20-1
TGCAGTGCTGGATATCAGGGGAGGAACGAGCAGTACTTC
CSAGYQGRNEQYF
>15|TRBJ2-1|once|NA|TRBV7-9
TGTGCCAGCAGCCCCCTGCGGGGCGCCTACAATGAGCAGTTCTTC
CASSPLRGAYNEQFF
>13|TRBJ2-7|NA|NA|TRBV28
TGTGCCAGCAGTGCCATCGGGGCCGGGGAGCAGTACTTC
CASSAIGAGEQYF
>13|TRBJ2-5|many|NA|TRBV4-3
TGTGCCAGCAGCCAAGTCAGGGGAGAGACCCAGTACTTC
CASSQVRGETQYF
>15|TRBJ1-1|NA|NA|TRBV6-1
TGTGCCAGCAGCCACGGGACCACAGGACCCACTGAAGCTTTCTTT
CASSHGTTGPTEAFF
>11|TRBJ1-1|many|NA|TRBV28
TGTGCCAGCAGTCTGAGGGCTGAAGCTTTCTTT
CASSLRAEAFF
>14|TRBJ2-3|NA|TRBD1|TRBV2
TGTGCCAGCAGAATGACAGGGCTCGGAGATACGCAGTATTTT
CASRMTGLGDTQYF
>15|TRBJ2-3|few|NA|TRBV6-2/TRBV6-3
TGTGCCAGCAGTTATCCGGACCCCGGCACAGATACGCAGTATTTT
CASSYPDPGTDTQYF
>15|TRBJ1-1|few|TRBD1|TRBV4-1
TGCGCCAGCAGCCGGACAGGGGCCGGGTACACTGAAGCTTTCTTT
CASSRTGAGYTEAFF
>17|TRBJ2-3|many|TRBD1|TRBV28
TGTGCCAGCAGTTTGGCGGGACAGGGGCCTAGCACAGATACGCAGTATTTT
CASSLAGQGPSTDTQYF
>12|TRBJ2-2|NA|NA|TRBV6-5
TGTGCCAGCAGTCAGTTTGCCGGGGAGCTGTTTTTT
CASSQFAGELFF
>15|TRBJ1-1|NA|NA|TRBV20-1
TGCAGTGCTAGACACGGGAGTTTGGAGGCCACTGAAGCTTTCTTT
CSARHGSLEATEAFF
>13|TRBJ2-7|few|NA|TRBV5-1
TGCGCCAGCAGCTTGGAGGCAGGCTACGAGCAGTACTTC
CASSLEAGYEQYF
>15|TRBJ2-6|many|NA|TRBV6-5
TGTGCCAGCAGTCACCGGACCTCTGGGGCCAACGTCCTGACTTTC
CASSHRTSGANVLTF
>15|TRBJ1-3|NA|NA|TRBV12-3/TRBV12-4
TGTGCCAGCAGTTTGTGGGAGGTCTCTGGAAACACCATATATTTT
CASSLWEVSGNTIYF
>15|TRBJ1-5|few|TRBD1|TRBV9
TGTGCCAGCAGCGAGGGGACAGGGCTAGGACAGCCCCAGCATTTT
CASSEGTGLGQPQHF
>13|TRBJ1-1|few|TRBD1|TRBV20-1
TGCAGTGCTAGCAGCGGGACAGGGGGCGAAACTTTCTTT
CSASSGTGGETFF
>15|TRBJ1-5|NA|NA|TRBV6-5
TGTGCCAGCAGTTTTTCCAGCTATAGCAATCAGCCCCAGCATTTT
CASSFSSYSNQPQHF
>11|TRBJ2-1|NA|NA|TRBV29-1
TGCAGCGTTGGCGGCGGAGGTGAGCAGTTCTTC
CSVGGGGEQFF
>15|TRBJ2-7|few|TRBD1|TRBV29-1
TGCAGCGTTGAAGATTTCACCGGGACAGACTACGAGCAGTACTTC
CSVEDFTGTDYEQYF
>16|TRBJ2-4|few|NA|TRBV6-2/TRBV6-3
TGTGCCAGCAGTTATACCCGCAGGGTGAGGAGAAACATTCAGTACTTC
CASSYTRRVRRNIQYF
>13|TRBJ1-1|many|NA|TRBV7-9
TGTGCCAGCAGCTTCCACATGAACACTGAAGCTTTCTTT
CASSFHMNTEAFF
>15|TRBJ2-7|NA|TRBD2|TRBV6-1
TGTGCCAGCAGAAAAAGCGGGGTGGTCTCCTACGAGCAGTACTTC
CASRKSGVVSYEQYF
>17|TRBJ2-5|NA|TRBD2|TRBV7-9
TGTGCCAGCAGCACCCGGACTAGCACAAAGTACCAAGAGACCCAGTACTTC
CASSTRTSTKYQETQYF
>13|TRBJ2-7|once|TRBD2|TRBV2
TGTGCCAGCGCGACAGCGGGAGTGCTAGAGCAGTACTTC
CASATAGVLEQYF
>13|TRBJ2-1|many|NA|TRBV4-2
TGTGCCAGCAGCCAAGAATGGGACAATGAGCAGTTCTTC
CASSQEWDNEQFF
>16|TRBJ1-2|few|TRBD1|TRBV6-1
TGTGCCAGCAGTGACAGGGGGCTCGGTGGAGGATATGGCTACACCTTC
CASSDRGLGGGYGYTF
>16|TRBJ1-6|NA|NA|TRBV11-2
TGTGCCAGCAGCTTAGATCGGGTGGGTTTAAATTCACCCCTCCACTTT
CASSLDRVGLNSPLHF
>16|TRBJ2-2|many|TRBD2|TRBV5-6
TGTGCCAGCAGCTTGACTAGCGGGGGGAACACCGGGGAGCTGTTTTTT
CASSLTSGGNTGELFF
>13|TRBJ2-4|NA|TRBD2|TRBV10-3
TGTGCCACCGGTACGGGAGGGAAAAACATTCAGTACTTC
CATGTGGKNIQYF
>12|TRBJ1-1|few|NA|TRBV7-9
TGTGCCAGCAGGCCTATGAACACTGAAGCTTTCTTT
CASRPMNTEAFF
>11|TRBJ2-7|few|NA|TRBV29-1
TGCAGCGTTGAGGGTCCGGGCGAGCAGTACTTC
CSVEGPGEQYF
>15|TRBJ2-5|NA|TRBD2|TRBV10-3
TGTGCCGCGAGTACTAGCGGGAGAGCGGTGGAGACCCAGTACTTC
CAASTSGRAVETQYF
>14|TRBJ1-5|many|NA|TRBV15
TGTGCCACCAGCAGAGAGAGAGTAAATCAGCCCCAGCATTTT
CATSRERVNQPQHF
>13|TRBJ1-1|NA|NA|TRBV20-1
TGCAGTGCTAGAGATTCCGGGAGGACTGAAGCTTTCTTT
CSARDSGRTEAFF
>10|TRBJ1-1|NA|NA|TRBV29-1
TGCAGCGTTGAAGATCTTGGAGCTTTCTTT
CSVEDLGAFF